This T cell receptor (beta chain) was obtained from a study of cytomegalovirus exposure and HLA in healthy donors. About the research overall: The roughly 120 validation repertoires, a later analysis reported, used the same platform as the 600 to 700 first-cohort repertoires.

General study points: Rare TCR sequences predominated, though certain public TCRs were found in many donors. CMV antigen specificity of three CMV-associated chains was confirmed in vitro.

Produced via immunoSEQ multiplex PCR; TCRdb's table is partial and in-frame only. The repertoire holds roughly 80,000 clones, with approximately 94% as singletons. Regarding this clone: The antigen remains undetermined.

This CDR3 region has 14 residues. Per the germline V gene, CDR1 is SGHTA and CDR2 is FQGTGA. Deletions cut 5 bases from V and 3 bases from J, with 13 bases between. Sequencing was performed on PBMCs. This clonotype originated in a woman under 30 in good health and CMV-seropositive. J is TRBJ2-5 and V is TRBV7-3; tentatively, D is TRBD1 (7 bases). This chain's CDR3 is CASSPQGGEETQYF. CDR3 coding DNA: TGTGCCAGCAGCCCTCAGGGGGGTGAAGAGACCCAGTACTTC.